These T cell receptor beta chains were read from a single sample in a study of T cells after yellow fever vaccination. TCRdb re-derived calls from the 5' RACE reads in MiXCR, one entry per CDR3 protein. The sample records hundreds of thousands of distinct CDR3 sequences, approximately 13% being singletons. The material was CD4+ T cells sorted from PBMCs, obtained 15 days after the yellow fever booster vaccination. The source is a young man who received the YFV17D yellow fever vaccine. The CDR3 runs from the conserved cysteine through the conserved F or W. Each record gives: V gene, D gene, clone size, J gene, CDR3 protein, CDR3 DNA. A D gene is named only where the DNA matches it firmly. Expanded clones get a size class; other rows say once, few or many, or leave the size out.

>TRBV7-2|TRBD1|many|TRBJ2-5
CASSRDRGQETQYF
TGTGCCAGCAGCCGGGACAGGGGGCAAGAGACCCAGTACTTC
>TRBV2|.|few|TRBJ1-1
CASSEYRNTEAFF
TGTGCCAGCAGTGAATACAGGAACACTGAAGCTTTCTTT
>TRBV20-1|.|.|TRBJ2-5
CSAREGVWDGETQYF
TGCAGTGCTAGAGAGGGGGTCTGGGATGGAGAGACCCAGTACTTC
>TRBV25-1|.|few|TRBJ2-4
CASKGPVVGKNIQYF
TGTGCCAGCAAGGGACCAGTGGTAGGCAAAAACATTCAGTACTTC
>TRBV28|.|few|TRBJ2-1
CASIRGDSYNEQFF
TGTGCCAGCATTAGGGGGGACTCCTACAATGAGCAGTTCTTC
>TRBV28|TRBD1|.|TRBJ2-2
CASSSWTGGTGELFF
TGTGCCAGCAGTTCCTGGACAGGGGGCACCGGGGAGCTGTTTTTT
>TRBV29-1|TRBD2|many|TRBJ2-1
CSVALSVWTRISNEQFF
TGCAGCGTTGCACTATCCGTTTGGACTAGGATAAGCAATGAGCAGTTCTTC
>TRBV11-2|TRBD1|.|TRBJ2-2
CASSLGLRGQGETGELFF
TGTGCCAGCAGCTTAGGATTAAGAGGACAGGGCGAAACCGGGGAGCTGTTTTTT
>TRBV12-3/TRBV12-4|TRBD1|.|TRBJ2-2
CASRSDRDTGELFF
TGTGCCAGCAGGTCGGACAGGGACACCGGGGAGCTGTTTTTT
>TRBV11-3|.|.|TRBJ2-5
CASSLGQGGGQETQYF
TGTGCCAGCAGCTTAGGACAGGGCGGGGGTCAAGAGACCCAGTACTTC
>TRBV12-3/TRBV12-4|TRBD1|few|TRBJ1-2
CASSFSQGARYGGYTF
TGTGCCAGCAGTTTCTCGCAGGGGGCTCGATATGGCGGCTACACCTTC
>TRBV9|.|few|TRBJ1-1
CASSPSWVNTEAFF
TGTGCCAGCAGCCCTTCCTGGGTAAACACTGAAGCTTTCTTT
>TRBV4-3|TRBD2|few|TRBJ2-5
CASSQGSGGATETQYF
TGCGCCAGCAGCCAAGGGAGCGGGGGGGCCACGGAGACCCAGTACTTC
>TRBV4-3|TRBD2|many|TRBJ2-2
CASSQAGRGGRSGELFF
TGCGCCAGCAGCCAAGCCGGGCGGGGGGGCCGGTCCGGGGAGCTGTTTTTT
>TRBV6-5|.|few|TRBJ1-3
CASSYGGGDSGNTIYF
TGTGCCAGCAGTTACGGCGGGGGAGACTCTGGAAACACCATATATTTT
>TRBV4-3|.|many|TRBJ1-1
CASSQDADTEAFF
TGCGCCAGCAGCCAAGATGCCGACACTGAAGCTTTCTTT
>TRBV5-5|TRBD1|many|TRBJ2-3
CASSLKLTGITDTQYF
TGTGCCAGCAGCCTAAAACTGACAGGGATCACAGATACGCAGTATTTT
>TRBV5-6|.|few|TRBJ2-3
CASSTGQTYSGTDTQYF
TGTGCCAGCAGCACCGGACAGACCTACAGTGGCACAGATACGCAGTATTTT
>TRBV6-2/TRBV6-3|TRBD1|many|TRBJ2-2
CASSFKVGTATGELFF
TGTGCCAGCAGTTTCAAAGTCGGGACAGCCACCGGGGAGCTGTTTTTT
>TRBV9|.|.|TRBJ1-2
CASSSMDLEGGYTF
TGTGCCAGCAGCTCGATGGACCTGGAGGGTGGCTACACCTTC
>TRBV29-1|TRBD1|.|TRBJ1-2
CSVSGTGGHLYGYTF
TGCAGCGTATCCGGGACAGGGGGCCACCTCTATGGCTACACCTTC
>TRBV7-2|.|.|TRBJ2-5
CASSPAATTETQYF
TGTGCCAGCAGCCCGGCCGCGACAACAGAGACCCAGTACTTC
>TRBV11-1|.|.|TRBJ2-5
CASSLALLSETQYF
TGTGCCAGCAGCTTAGCTCTTTTATCGGAGACCCAGTACTTC
>TRBV9|.|.|TRBJ2-2
CASSFLGENTGELFF
TGTGCCAGCAGCTTTTTGGGGGAGAACACCGGGGAGCTGTTTTTT
>TRBV7-2|.|many|TRBJ2-2
CASSFGWGPGELFF
TGTGCCAGCAGCTTCGGGTGGGGGCCCGGGGAGCTGTTTTTT
>TRBV6-1|.|few|TRBJ1-5
CASIPGTHNQPQHF
TGTGCCAGCATTCCCGGGACACACAATCAGCCCCAGCATTTT
>TRBV24-1|TRBD1|.|TRBJ2-5
CATSELTGGETQYF
TGTGCCACCAGTGAACTGACAGGGGGAGAGACCCAGTACTTC
>TRBV5-1|.|.|TRBJ2-1
CASSVGPHGNEQFF
TGCGCCAGCAGCGTTGGACCCCATGGGAATGAGCAGTTCTTC
>TRBV6-2/TRBV6-3|TRBD1|.|TRBJ1-1
CASSSLQGRTEAFF
TGTGCCAGCAGCAGCCTACAGGGGCGAACTGAAGCTTTCTTT
>TRBV7-3|.|few|TRBJ2-3
CASSSQGMKADTQYF
TGTGCCAGCAGCTCTCAGGGGATGAAGGCAGATACGCAGTATTTT
>TRBV7-2|TRBD2|few|TRBJ2-2
CASSRTSLGELFF
TGTGCCAGCAGTCGGACTAGCCTCGGGGAGCTGTTTTTT
>TRBV28|.|few|TRBJ2-3
CASSKTWTSGTQYF
TGTGCCAGCAGTAAAACATGGACGTCGGGTACGCAGTATTTT
>TRBV4-3|TRBD2|few|TRBJ2-2
CASSHLAGGLGGELFF
TGCGCCAGCAGCCACCTAGCGGGGGGGCTCGGCGGGGAGCTGTTTTTT
>TRBV24-1|TRBD1|.|TRBJ2-3
CATSRTGPPDTQYF
TGTGCCACCAGTCGGACAGGGCCCCCCGATACGCAGTATTTT
>TRBV14|TRBD2|.|TRBJ2-5
CASSQSAGGRETQYF
TGTGCCAGCAGCCAATCCGCGGGGGGTCGGGAGACCCAGTACTTC